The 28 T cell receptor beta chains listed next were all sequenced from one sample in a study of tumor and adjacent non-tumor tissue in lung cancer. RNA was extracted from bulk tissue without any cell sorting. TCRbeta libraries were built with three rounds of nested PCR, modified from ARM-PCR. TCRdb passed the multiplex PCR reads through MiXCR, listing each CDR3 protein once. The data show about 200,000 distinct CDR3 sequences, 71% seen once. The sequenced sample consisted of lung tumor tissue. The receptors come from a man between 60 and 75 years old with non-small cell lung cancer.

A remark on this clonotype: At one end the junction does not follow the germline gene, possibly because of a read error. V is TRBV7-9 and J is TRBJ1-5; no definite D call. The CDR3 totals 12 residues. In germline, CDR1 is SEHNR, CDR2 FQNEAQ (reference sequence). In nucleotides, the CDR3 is TGTGCCAACAGCGTTGGCGACCGACCCCGGCATTTT. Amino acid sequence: CANSVGDRPRHF.

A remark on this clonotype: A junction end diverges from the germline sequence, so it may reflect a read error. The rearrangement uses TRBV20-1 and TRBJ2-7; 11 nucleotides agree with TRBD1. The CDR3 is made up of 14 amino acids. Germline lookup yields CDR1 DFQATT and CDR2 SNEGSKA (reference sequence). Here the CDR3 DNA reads TGCAATGCTAGCCCAGGACAGGGGGCATACCAGCAGTACTTC. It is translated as CNASPGQGAYQQYF.

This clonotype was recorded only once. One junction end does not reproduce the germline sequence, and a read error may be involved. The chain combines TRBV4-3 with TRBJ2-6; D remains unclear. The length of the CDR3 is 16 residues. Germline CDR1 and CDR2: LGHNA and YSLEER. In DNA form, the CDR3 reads TGCGCCAGCAGTCAAGAGACGGTGTCTCGGGCCAACGTCCTGACTTTC. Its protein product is CASSQETVSRANVLTF.

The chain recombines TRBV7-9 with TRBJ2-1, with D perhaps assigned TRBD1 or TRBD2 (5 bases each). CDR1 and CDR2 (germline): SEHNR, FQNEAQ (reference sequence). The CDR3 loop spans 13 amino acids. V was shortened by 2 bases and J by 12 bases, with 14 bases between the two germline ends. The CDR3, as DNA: TGTGCCAGCAGCTTAAATGGGGACCATGCGCAGTTCTTC. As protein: CASSLNGDHAQFF. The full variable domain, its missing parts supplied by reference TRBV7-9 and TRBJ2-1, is DTGVSQNPRHKITKRGQNVTFRCDPISEHNRLYWYRQTLGQGPEFLTYFQNEAQLEKSRLLSDRFSAERPKGSFSTLEIQRTEQGDSAMYLCASSLNGDHAQFFGPGTRLTVL.

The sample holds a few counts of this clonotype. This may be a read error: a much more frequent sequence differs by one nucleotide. CDR3: CASRPDRNYGYTF. CDR3 sequence (DNA): TGTGCCAGCAGACCGGACAGGAACTATGGCTACACCTTC. This chain uses TRBV5-4 with TRBJ1-2; 7 bases are shared with TRBD1. Germline CDR1 SGHNT, CDR2 YYREEE (reference sequence). Trimming took 5 bases from V and 2 from J; bases not matched to a gene: 3. There are 13 residues in the CDR3.

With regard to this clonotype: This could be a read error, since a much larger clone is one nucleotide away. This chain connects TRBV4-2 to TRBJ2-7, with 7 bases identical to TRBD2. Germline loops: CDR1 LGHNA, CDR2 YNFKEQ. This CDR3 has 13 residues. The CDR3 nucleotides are TGTGCCAGCAGCCGGGACTACTCCTACGAGCAGCACTTC. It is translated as CASSRDYSYEQHF.

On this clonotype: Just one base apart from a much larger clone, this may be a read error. The DNA for the CDR3 is TGTACCAGCAGTCCACAGAGCTCTGGAAACACCATATATTTT. Protein product: CTSSPQSSGNTIYF. V usage is TRBV12-3 or TRBV12-4 and J usage is TRBJ1-3; D is uncertain. This CDR3 spans 14 amino acids.

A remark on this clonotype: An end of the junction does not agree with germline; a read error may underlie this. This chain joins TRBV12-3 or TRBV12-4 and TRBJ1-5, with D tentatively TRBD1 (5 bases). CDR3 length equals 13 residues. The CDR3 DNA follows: TGTGCCAGCAGTTTACTCAGGGATCAGCCCCGGCATTTT. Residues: CASSLLRDQPRHF.

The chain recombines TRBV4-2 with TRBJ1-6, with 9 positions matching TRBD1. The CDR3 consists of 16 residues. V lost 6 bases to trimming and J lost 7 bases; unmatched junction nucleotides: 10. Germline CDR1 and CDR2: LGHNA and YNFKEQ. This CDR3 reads CASSQPPGTGNSPLHF. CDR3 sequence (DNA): TGTGCCAGCAGTCAACCCCCCGGGACAGGGAATTCACCCCTCCACTTT.

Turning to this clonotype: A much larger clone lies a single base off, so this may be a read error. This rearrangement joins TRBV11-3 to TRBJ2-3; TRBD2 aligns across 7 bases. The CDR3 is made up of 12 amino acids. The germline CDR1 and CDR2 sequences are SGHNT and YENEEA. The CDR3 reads CASSGGTDTLYF. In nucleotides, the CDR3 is TGTGCCAGCTCGGGGGGAACGGATACGCTGTATTTT.

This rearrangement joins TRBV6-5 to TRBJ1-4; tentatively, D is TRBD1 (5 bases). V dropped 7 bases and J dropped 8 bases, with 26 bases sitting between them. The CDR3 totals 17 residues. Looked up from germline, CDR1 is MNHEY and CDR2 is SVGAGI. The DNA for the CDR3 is TGTGCCAGCAATGATACCGGGACCTCGAGCTGGAGCGAAAAACTGTTTTTT. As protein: CASNDTGTSSWSEKLFF.

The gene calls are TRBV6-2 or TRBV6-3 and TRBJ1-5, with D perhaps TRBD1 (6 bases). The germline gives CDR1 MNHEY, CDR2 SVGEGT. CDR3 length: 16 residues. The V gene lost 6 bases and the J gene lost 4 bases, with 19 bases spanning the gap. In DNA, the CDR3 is TGTGCCAGCAGGCTACAGGGACAAAGCGTGAATCAGCCCCAGCATTTT. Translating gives CASRLQGQSVNQPQHF.

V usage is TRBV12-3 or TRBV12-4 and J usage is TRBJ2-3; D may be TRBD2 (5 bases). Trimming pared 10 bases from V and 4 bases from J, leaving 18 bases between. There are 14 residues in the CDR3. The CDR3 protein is CAIIPSGRPDTQYF. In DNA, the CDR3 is TGTGCCATCATTCCTAGTGGGAGACCAGATACGCAGTATTTT.

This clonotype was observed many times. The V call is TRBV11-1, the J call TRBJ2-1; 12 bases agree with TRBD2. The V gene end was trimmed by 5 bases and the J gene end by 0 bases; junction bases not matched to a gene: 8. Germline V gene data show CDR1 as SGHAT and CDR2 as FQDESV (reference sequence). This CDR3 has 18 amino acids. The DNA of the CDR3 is TGTGCCAGCAGCCCCGAGCTAGCGGGGGGGAGCTCCTACAATGAGCAGTTCTTC. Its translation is CASSPELAGGSSYNEQFF.

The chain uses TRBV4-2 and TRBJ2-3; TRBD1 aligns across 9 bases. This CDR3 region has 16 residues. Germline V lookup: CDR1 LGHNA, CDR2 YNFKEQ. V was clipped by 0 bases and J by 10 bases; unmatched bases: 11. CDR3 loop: CASSQERGQGRGAQYF. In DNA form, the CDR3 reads TGTGCCAGCAGCCAAGAGAGGGGACAGGGCCGTGGTGCGCAGTATTTT.

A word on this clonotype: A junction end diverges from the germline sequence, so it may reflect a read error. The CDR3 bases are TGTGTCAGCAGTTACATAGGGGGAGGCACTGAAGCTTTCTTT. This gives the protein CVSSYIGGGTEAFF. This chain uses TRBV6-6 with TRBJ1-1; D may be TRBD1 (6 bases). The CDR3 totals 14 residues. CDR1 and CDR2 from the germline V gene are MNHNY and SVGAGI (reference sequence).

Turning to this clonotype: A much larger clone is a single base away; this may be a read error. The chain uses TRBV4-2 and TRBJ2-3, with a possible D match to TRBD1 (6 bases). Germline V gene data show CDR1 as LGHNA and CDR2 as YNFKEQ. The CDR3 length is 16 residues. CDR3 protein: CASIQEGAGGTDTQYF. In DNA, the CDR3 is TGTGCCAGCATCCAAGAAGGGGCAGGGGGCACAGATACGCAGTATTTT.

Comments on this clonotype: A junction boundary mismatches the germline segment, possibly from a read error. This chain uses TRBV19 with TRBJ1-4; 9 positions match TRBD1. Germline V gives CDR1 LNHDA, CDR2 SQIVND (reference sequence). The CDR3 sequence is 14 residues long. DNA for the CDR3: TGTACCAGTAGTATCAGGACAGGGGAGGAAAAACTGTTTTTT. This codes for CTSSIRTGEEKLFF.

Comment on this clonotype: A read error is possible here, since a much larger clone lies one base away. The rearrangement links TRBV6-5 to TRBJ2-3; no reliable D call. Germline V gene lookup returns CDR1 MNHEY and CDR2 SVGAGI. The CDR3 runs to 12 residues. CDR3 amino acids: CTSSDGRRTQYF. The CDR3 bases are TGTACCAGCAGTGATGGACGTCGTACGCAGTATTTT.

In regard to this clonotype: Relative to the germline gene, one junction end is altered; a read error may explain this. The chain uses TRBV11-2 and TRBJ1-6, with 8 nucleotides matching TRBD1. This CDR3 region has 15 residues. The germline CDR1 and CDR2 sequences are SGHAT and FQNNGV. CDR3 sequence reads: CASRNRDRRKSHLHF. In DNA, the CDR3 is TGTGCCAGCAGAAACCGGGACAGGCGGAAGTCACACCTCCACTTT.

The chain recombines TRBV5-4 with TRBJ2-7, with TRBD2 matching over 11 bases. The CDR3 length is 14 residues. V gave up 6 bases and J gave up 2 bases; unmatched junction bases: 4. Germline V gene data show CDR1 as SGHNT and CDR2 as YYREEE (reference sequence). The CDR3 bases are TGTGCCAGCAACTTTAGCGGGGGGGCCTACGAGCAGTACTTC. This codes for CASNFSGGAYEQYF.

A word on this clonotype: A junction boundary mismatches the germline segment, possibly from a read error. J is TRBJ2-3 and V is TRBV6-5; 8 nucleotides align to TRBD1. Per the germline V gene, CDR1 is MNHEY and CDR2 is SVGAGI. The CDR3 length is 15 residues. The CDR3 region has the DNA TGTGCCAGCACTTACTCGTTACAGGGGGCAGATACGCAGTATTTT. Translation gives CASTYSLQGADTQYF.

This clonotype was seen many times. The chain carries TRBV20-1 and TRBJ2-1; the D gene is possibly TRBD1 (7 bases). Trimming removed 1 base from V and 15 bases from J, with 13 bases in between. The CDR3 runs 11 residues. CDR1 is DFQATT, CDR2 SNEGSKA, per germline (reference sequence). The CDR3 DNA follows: TGCAGTGCTAGAGGGGTCCAGGGGGGGTTCTTC. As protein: CSARGVQGGFF.

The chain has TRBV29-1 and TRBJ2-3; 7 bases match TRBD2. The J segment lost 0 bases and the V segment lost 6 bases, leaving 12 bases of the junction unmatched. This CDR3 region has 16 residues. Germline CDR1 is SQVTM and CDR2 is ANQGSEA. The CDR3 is CSVAGVAGASTDTQYF. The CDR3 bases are TGCAGCGTCGCGGGGGTAGCGGGCGCTAGCACAGATACGCAGTATTTT.

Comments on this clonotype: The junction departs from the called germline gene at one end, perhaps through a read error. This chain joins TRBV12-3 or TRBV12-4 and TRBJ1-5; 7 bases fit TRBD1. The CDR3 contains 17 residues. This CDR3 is CASSLGGQEANNKPQHF. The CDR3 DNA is TGTGCCAGCAGTTTAGGTGGACAGGAGGCGAACAATAAGCCCCAGCATTTT.

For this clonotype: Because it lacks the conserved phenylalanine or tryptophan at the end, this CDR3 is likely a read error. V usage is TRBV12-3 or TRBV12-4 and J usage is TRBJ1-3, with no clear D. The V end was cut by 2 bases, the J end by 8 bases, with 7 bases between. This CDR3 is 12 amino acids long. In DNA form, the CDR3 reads TGTGCCAGCAGTTTACTACTAGACACCATATATTAT. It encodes CASSLLLDTIYY.

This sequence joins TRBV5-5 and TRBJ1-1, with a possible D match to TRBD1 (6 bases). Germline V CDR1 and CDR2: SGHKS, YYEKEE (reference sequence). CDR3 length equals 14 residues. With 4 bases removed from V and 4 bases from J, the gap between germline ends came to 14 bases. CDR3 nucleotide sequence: TGTGCCAGCAGCATGGGGATAGGGGGCACTGAAGCTTTCTTT. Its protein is CASSMGIGGTEAFF.

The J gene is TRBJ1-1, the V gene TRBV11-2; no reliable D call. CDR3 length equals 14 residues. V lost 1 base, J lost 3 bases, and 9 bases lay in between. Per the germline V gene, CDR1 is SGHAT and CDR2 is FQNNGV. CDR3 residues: CASSLVVRDTEAFF. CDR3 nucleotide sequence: TGTGCCAGCAGCTTAGTAGTGAGGGACACTGAAGCTTTCTTT.